This T cell receptor (beta chain) was found in a study of T cell responses to AZD1222 COVID-19 vaccine. This CDR3 has 12 amino acids. Germline assignment: CDR1 MDHEN and CDR2 SYDVKM. V lost 5 bases to trimming and J lost 6 bases, with 8 bases between them. This clone was seen once. The data were produced by immunoSEQ multiplex PCR, yet TCRdb's version contains in-frame clones alone and is incomplete. Among about 180,000 clones listed, around 88% were seen once. The material was peripheral blood, obtained on day 0 of AZD1222 vaccination. The chain has TRBV28 and TRBJ1-5; possible D gene TRBD1, 5 bases. The receptor's source is an adult in good health. As DNA, the CDR3 is TGTGCCAGCAGTCGGGGGGTTCAGCCCCAGCATTTT. Protein: CASSRGVQPQHF.